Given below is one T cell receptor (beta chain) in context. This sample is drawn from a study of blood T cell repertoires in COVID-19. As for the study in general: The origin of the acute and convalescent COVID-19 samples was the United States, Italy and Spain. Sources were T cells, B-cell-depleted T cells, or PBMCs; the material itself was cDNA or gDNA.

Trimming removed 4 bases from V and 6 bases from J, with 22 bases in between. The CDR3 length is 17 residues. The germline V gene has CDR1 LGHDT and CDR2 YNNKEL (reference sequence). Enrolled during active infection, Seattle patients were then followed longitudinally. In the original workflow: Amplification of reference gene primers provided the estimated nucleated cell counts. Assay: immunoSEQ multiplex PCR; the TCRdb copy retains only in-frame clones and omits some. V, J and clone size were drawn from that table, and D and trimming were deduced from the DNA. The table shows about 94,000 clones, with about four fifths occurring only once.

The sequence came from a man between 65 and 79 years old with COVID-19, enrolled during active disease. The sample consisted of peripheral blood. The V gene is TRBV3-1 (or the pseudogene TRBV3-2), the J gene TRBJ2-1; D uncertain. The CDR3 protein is CASSLYPSSRWSNEQFF. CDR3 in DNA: TGTGCCAGCAGCCTATACCCCAGTAGTCGGTGGAGCAATGAGCAGTTCTTC.